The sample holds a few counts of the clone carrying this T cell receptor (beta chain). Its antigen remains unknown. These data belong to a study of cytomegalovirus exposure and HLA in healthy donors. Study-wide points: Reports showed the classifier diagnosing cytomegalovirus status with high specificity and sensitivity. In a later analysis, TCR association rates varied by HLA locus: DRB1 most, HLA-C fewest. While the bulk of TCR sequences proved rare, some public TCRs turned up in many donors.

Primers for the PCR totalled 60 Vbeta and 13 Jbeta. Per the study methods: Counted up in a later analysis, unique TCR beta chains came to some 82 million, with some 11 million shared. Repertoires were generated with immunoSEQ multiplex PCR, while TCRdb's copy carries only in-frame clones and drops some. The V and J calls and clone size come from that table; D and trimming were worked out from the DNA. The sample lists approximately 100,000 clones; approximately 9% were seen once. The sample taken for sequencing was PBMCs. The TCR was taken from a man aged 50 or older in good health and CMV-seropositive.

CDR3: CASSDGTTHTGELFF. In DNA, the CDR3 is TGTGCCAGCAGCGACGGGACTACACACACCGGGGAGCTGTTTTTT. The J gene is TRBJ2-2, the V gene TRBV5-6; 7 bases are a match to TRBD2. Trimming took 4 bases from V and 3 from J; bases not matched to a gene: 6. The CDR3 sequence is 15 residues long. Germline assignment: CDR1 SGHDT and CDR2 YYEEEE.